The next 18 T cell receptor beta chains were all read from a single sample in a study of OX40 agonist ivuxolimab in advanced cancers. The repertoire was sequenced with immunoSEQ multiplex PCR; TCRdb's copy has only in-frame clones and lacks some. The sample lists under 20,000 clones, more than 70% occurring once. Sequencing was performed on CD4+ or CD8+ T cells sorted from blood, taken in a trial of the OX40 agonist ivuxolimab. Every receptor here comes from an adult with an advanced solid tumor such as melanoma, head and neck, liver or kidney cancer.

This clone was found a few times. The chain links TRBV7-2 to TRBJ2-7; 8 bases map to TRBD1. J was trimmed by 6 bases and V by 8 bases; bases with no gene match: 6. CDR3 size: 12 residues. Germline V CDR1 and CDR2: SGHTA, FQGNSA. This chain's CDR3 is CASYSGGLEQYF. Here the CDR3 DNA reads TGTGCCAGCTACTCAGGGGGCCTCGAGCAGTACTTC. The full variable domain, in which reference TRBV7-2 and TRBJ2-7 provide the parts outside the CDR3, is GAGVSQSPSNKVTEKGKDVELRCDPISGHTALYWYRQSLGQGLEFLIYFQGNSAPDKSGLPSDRFSAERTGGSVSTLTIQRTQQEDSAVYLCASYSGGLEQYFGPGTRLTVT.

This clone was recorded a few times. The J gene is TRBJ2-7, the V gene TRBV5-5; tentatively, D is TRBD1 (5 bases). Germline CDR1 SGHKS, CDR2 YYEKEE (reference sequence). V was pared by 0 bases and J by 6 bases, with 13 bases between. CDR3 length equals 14 residues. The CDR3 loop is CASSLAGIKSEQYF. CDR3 nucleotides: TGTGCCAGCAGCTTGGCAGGGATCAAAAGCGAGCAGTACTTC. Complete variable domain (other parts from reference TRBV5-5 and TRBJ2-7): DAGVTQSPTHLIKTRGQQVTLRCSPISGHKSVSWYQQVLGQGPQFIFQYYEKEERGRGNFPDRFSARQFPNYSSELNVNALLLGDSALYLCASSLAGIKSEQYFGPGTRLTVT.

The V call is TRBV5-6, the J call TRBJ1-2; D unresolved. Trimming cost V 1 base and J 2 bases, with 9 bases left between them. Germline CDR1 reads SGHDT; CDR2 reads YYEEEE. The CDR3 extends over 14 amino acids. In DNA, the CDR3 is TGTGCCAGCAGCTTGAGAGGTAACAACTATGGCTACACCTTC. Translating it yields CASSLRGNNYGYTF. Using reference TRBV5-6 and TRBJ1-2 for the parts outside the CDR3, the full variable domain is DAGVTQSPTHLIKTRGQQVTLRCSPKSGHDTVSWYQQALGQGPQFIFQYYEEEERQRGNFPDRFSGHQFPNYSSELNVNALLLGDSALYLCASSLRGNNYGYTFGSGTRLTVV.

This chain connects TRBV5-6 to TRBJ2-7; unclear D gene. The CDR3 runs 17 residues. The V and J ends lost 4 bases and 1 base respectively, with 21 bases between them. The germline gives CDR1 SGHDT, CDR2 YYEEEE. CDR3 sequence: CASSPLVGPEKSYEQYF. CDR3 nucleotides: TGTGCCAGCAGCCCCCTGGTAGGTCCAGAAAAGTCCTACGAGCAGTACTTC.

The chain couples TRBV21-1 to TRBJ2-5; no DNA check was done on the table's D call, TRBD1. TRBV21-1 is classified as a pseudogene. CDR3 length: 17 residues. The CDR3 reads CATKGDLYRPSQETQYF. CDR3 nucleotide sequence: TGTGCCACCAAGGGTGACCTCTACAGGCCCTCCCAAGAGACCCAGTACTTC.

This sequence joins TRBV19 and TRBJ2-1, with 12 bases matching TRBD1. The CDR3 loop spans 16 amino acids. With 2 bases clipped from V and 7 bases from J, the junction kept 6 bases outside the gene matches. CDR1 and CDR2 (germline): LNHDA, SQIVND (reference sequence). The CDR3 sequence is CASSIYGTGGKNEQFF. For the CDR3, the DNA is TGTGCCAGTAGTATATACGGGACAGGGGGCAAAAATGAGCAGTTCTTC.

This rearrangement joins TRBV5-4 to TRBJ1-2, with 7 bases identical to TRBD1. After removal of 3 bases from V and 4 bases from J, the junction contained 9 bases not matched to a gene. CDR3 size: 15 residues. The germline V gene encodes CDR1 SGHNT and CDR2 YYREEE (reference sequence). The CDR3 DNA reads as TGTGCCAGCAGCTACCCGGGACAGTCTATCTATGGCTACACCTTC. Translating it yields CASSYPGQSIYGYTF.

V gene TRBV7-9 combines with J gene TRBJ2-7; 8 positions match TRBD1. Per germline, CDR1 SEHNR and CDR2 FQNEAQ (reference sequence). V shed 5 bases, J shed 6 bases, and the junction held 12 bases outside the gene matches. The CDR3 consists of 15 residues. CDR3 bases: TGTGCCAGCAGCGGAGAGGACAGGGTGAGGGGCGAGCAGTACTTC. It is translated as CASSGEDRVRGEQYF.

This clone was seen just once. V usage is TRBV4-3 and J usage is TRBJ1-1, with a weak D call TRBD1 (5 bases). The germline V and J ends were trimmed by 4 bases and 1 base, with 13 bases remaining between them. This CDR3 spans 15 amino acids. Germline V lookup: CDR1 LGHNA, CDR2 YSLEER. The CDR3 sequence: CASSPRGSGNTEAFF. Here the CDR3 DNA reads TGCGCCAGCAGCCCACGGGGCTCTGGGAACACTGAAGCTTTCTTT.

The genes are TRBV27 and TRBJ2-7; possible D gene TRBD2, 6 bases. Germline V gene data show CDR1 as MNHEY and CDR2 as SMNVEV (reference sequence). The CDR3 is 16 amino acids. Trimming removed 5 bases at V and 3 bases at J, with 20 bases between. In nucleotides, the CDR3 is TGTGCCAGCAGTGCGTCCTCGGGGGAGCGAGGCTACGAGCAGTACTTC. It codes for CASSASSGERGYEQYF.

The rearrangement uses TRBV6-6 and TRBJ1-1; TRBD1 might be the D (6 bases). Trimming removed 0 bases at V and 0 bases at J, with 8 bases between. Germline values: CDR1 MNHNY, CDR2 SVGAGI (reference sequence). There are 15 residues in the CDR3. The CDR3 DNA is TGTGCCAGCAGTTACTCCCAGGGGATGAACACTGAAGCTTTCTTT. Translating gives CASSYSQGMNTEAFF.

The chain uses TRBV27 and TRBJ1-1; 8 nucleotides align to TRBD1. The CDR3 is 16 amino acids. Germline CDR1 MNHEY, CDR2 SMNVEV (reference sequence). With V trimmed by 2 bases and J by 5 bases, 10 bases remained unmatched. Written as DNA, the CDR3 is TGTGCCAGCAGTTTACAGACGACAGGGGTTGGGACTGAAGCTTTCTTT. Residues: CASSLQTTGVGTEAFF.

The chain carries TRBV10-1 and TRBJ2-2; tentatively, D is TRBD2 (6 bases). V lost 2 bases and J lost 1, with 11 bases in between. Germline V lookup: CDR1 WNHNN, CDR2 SYGVQD (reference sequence). The CDR3 loop spans 16 amino acids. CDR3 loop: CASSERGSGNTGELFF. The CDR3 DNA reads as TGCGCCAGCAGTGAGAGAGGTAGCGGGAACACCGGGGAGCTGTTTTTT.

The sample holds a few counts of this clone. The chain combines TRBV27 with TRBJ2-3; 9 bases fit TRBD2. V shed 6 bases, J shed 5 bases, and the junction held 6 bases outside the gene matches. The CDR3 runs to 14 residues. Germline loops: CDR1 MNHEY, CDR2 SMNVEV (reference sequence). CDR3 sequence: CASSAGGHRDTQYF. The CDR3 DNA reads TGTGCCAGCAGCGCGGGGGGGCATAGAGATACGCAGTATTTT.

The chain's CDR3 is CASSASVLPHTGELFF. The DNA for the CDR3 is TGTGCCAGCAGTGCTTCGGTCCTGCCCCACACCGGGGAGCTGTTTTTT. The chain combines TRBV6-1 with TRBJ2-2, with D hard to call. With 4 bases removed from V and 3 bases from J, the gap between germline ends came to 15 bases. Germline CDR1 and CDR2: MNHNS and SASEGT. The CDR3 totals 16 residues.

V usage is TRBV7-3 and J usage is TRBJ2-7; D possibly matches TRBD1 or TRBD2 (7 bases each). Looked up from germline, CDR1 is SGHTA and CDR2 is FQGTGA. This CDR3 comprises 15 residues. Trimming stripped 2 bases from V and 0 bases from J, with 11 bases between. The CDR3 region is CASSLGGDSSYEQYF. The CDR3 region has the DNA TGTGCCAGCAGCTTAGGGGGGGACAGCTCCTACGAGCAGTACTTC. Full variable domain (missing parts from reference TRBV7-3 and TRBJ2-7): GAGVSQTPSNKVTEKGKYVELRCDPISGHTALYWYRQSLGQGPEFLIYFQGTGAADDSGLPNDRFFAVRPEGSVSTLKIQRTERGDSAVYLCASSLGGDSSYEQYFGPGTRLTVT.

The chain couples TRBV7-3 to TRBJ2-7; D is possibly TRBD1 or TRBD2 (7 bases each). Trimming took 3 bases from V and 2 from J, leaving 14 bases between them. CDR1 and CDR2 (germline): SGHTA, FQGTGA. This CDR3 is built from 15 residues. CDR3 coding DNA: TGTGCCAGCAGCTTGCGACAGGGAGGGACCTACGAGCAGTACTTC. Its translation is CASSLRQGGTYEQYF.

This clone was counted a few times. The V call is TRBV6-5, the J call TRBJ2-7; 8 bases are shared with TRBD1. V lost 4 bases to trimming and J lost 3 bases; unmatched junction nucleotides: 8. This CDR3 region has 15 residues. Germline lookup yields CDR1 MNHEY and CDR2 SVGAGI. The CDR3 DNA follows: TGTGCCAGCAGTTCCACTACAGGGGGTGTCTACGAGCAGTACTTC. It translates to CASSSTTGGVYEQYF.